This T cell receptor (beta chain) originates from a study of T-cell memory formation after mild COVID-19. As for the study in general: Largely, the TCR clusters proved donor specific. Findings and caveats of the study: Mainly in CM and EM were contracting CD4+ clones; CD8+ were in EMRA.

Trimming cost V 4 bases and J 4 bases; bases outside gene matches: 5. The V gene's germline CDR1 is DFQATT and CDR2 SNEGSKA (reference sequence). The CDR3 length is 14 residues. Comment on this clonotype: No antigen is known for it.

A 5'RACE reaction primed in the constant segment made cDNA libraries of TCR alpha and TCR beta, and these carried sample barcodes and UMIs. In TCRdb, the 5' RACE reads were re-called with MiXCR into one record per CDR3 protein. The sample consists of over 450,000 distinct CDR3 sequences, roughly 22% of them appearing once. This sequence joins TRBV20-1 and TRBJ2-3; TRBD2 matches at 10 bases. Input material: PBMCs or a T cell subset sorted from them (not recorded which). The TCR was taken from an adult woman who had mild COVID-19 (a few samples of this study predate the infection). Cell type and time point are not known. Here the CDR3 reads CSAKRTSGSDTQYF. The CDR3 nucleotides read TGCAGTGCTAAGCGGACTAGCGGTTCAGATACGCAGTATTTT.